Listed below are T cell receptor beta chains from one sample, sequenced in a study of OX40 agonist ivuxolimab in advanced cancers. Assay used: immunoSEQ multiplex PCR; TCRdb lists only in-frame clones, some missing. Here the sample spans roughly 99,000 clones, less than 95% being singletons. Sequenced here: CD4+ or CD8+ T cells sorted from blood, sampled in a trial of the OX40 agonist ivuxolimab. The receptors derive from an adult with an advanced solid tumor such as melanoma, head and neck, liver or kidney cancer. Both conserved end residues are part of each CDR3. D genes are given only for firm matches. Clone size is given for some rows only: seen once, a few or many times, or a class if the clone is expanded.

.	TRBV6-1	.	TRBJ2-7	TGTGCCAGCAGTGAACTCACAGGGTCCTACGAGCAGTACTTC	CASSELTGSYEQYF
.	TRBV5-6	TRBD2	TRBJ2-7	TGTGCCAGCGCCCTTGGGGCGGGAGGTACCTACGAGCAGTACTTC	CASALGAGGTYEQYF
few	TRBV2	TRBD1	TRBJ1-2	TGTGCCAGCCGGTTTCAGGGGGACTATGGCTACACCTTC	CASRFQGDYGYTF
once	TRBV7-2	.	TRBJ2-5	TGTGCCAGCAGCTTAGGGCGACAGATCCAAGAGACCCAGTACTTC	CASSLGRQIQETQYF
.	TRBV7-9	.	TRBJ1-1	TGTGCCAGCAGCCCGCGACAGACAAATATGAACACTGAAGCTTTCTTT	CASSPRQTNMNTEAFF
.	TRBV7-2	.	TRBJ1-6	TGTGCCAGCAGCTCAGAGTCACCCCTCCACTTT	CASSSESPLHF
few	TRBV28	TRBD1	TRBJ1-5	TGTGCCAGCACCAAGACAGGGTATCAGCCCCAGCATTTT	CASTKTGYQPQHF
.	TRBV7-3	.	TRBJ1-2	TGTGCCAGCAGCTCTACCCCCGGGACAAACGCCTACACCTTC	CASSSTPGTNAYTF
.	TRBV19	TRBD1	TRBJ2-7	TGTGCCAGTAGTGAAACGGGACAGGGAGACGCGTACGAGCAGTACTTC	CASSETGQGDAYEQYF
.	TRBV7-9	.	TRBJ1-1	TGTGCCAGCAGCTTAGGTGGGTCCGTGAACACTGAAGCTTTCTTT	CASSLGGSVNTEAFF
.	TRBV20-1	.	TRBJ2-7	TGCAGTGCTTATATCACCTACGAGCAGTACTTC	CSAYITYEQYF
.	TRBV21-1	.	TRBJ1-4	TGTGCCAGCACCTCAAAGGATGGCAGGGGTAAAGGAAAACTGTTTTTT	CASTSKDGRGKGKLFF
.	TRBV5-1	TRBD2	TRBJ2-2	TGCGCCAGCAGCTTGGTAGCGGGAGGAGGCACCGGGGAGCTGTTTTTT	CASSLVAGGGTGELFF
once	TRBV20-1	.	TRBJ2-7	TGCAGTGCTAGAAGTAGGTACGAGCAGTACTTC	CSARSRYEQYF
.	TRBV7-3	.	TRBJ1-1	TGTGCCAGCAGCTTACAGGGAGCGAACACTGAAGCTTTCTTT	CASSLQGANTEAFF
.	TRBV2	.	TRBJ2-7	TGTGCCAGCAGTGCGGACGAGCAGTACTTC	CASSADEQYF
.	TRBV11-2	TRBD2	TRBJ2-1	TGTGCCAGCAGCTTAGGAGGGACTAGCTTGAATGAGCAGTTCTTC	CASSLGGTSLNEQFF
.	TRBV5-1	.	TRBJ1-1	TGCGCCAGCAGCTTGGGGACAGCAACGAACACTGAAGCTTTCTTT	CASSLGTATNTEAFF
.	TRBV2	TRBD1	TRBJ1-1	TGCGCGGGGACAGGGCAAACTGAAGCTTTCTTT	CAGTGQTEAFF
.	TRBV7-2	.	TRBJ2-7	TGTGCCAGCACCTCTGGGGCCTACGAGCAGTACTTC	CASTSGAYEQYF
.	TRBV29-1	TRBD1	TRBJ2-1	TGCAGCGTAACCGGGACAGGGGTCGACAATTACAATGAGCAGTTCTTC	CSVTGTGVDNYNEQFF
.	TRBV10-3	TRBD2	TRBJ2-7	TGTGCCATCAGTGACCCCGGACTAGCGGGAGGGCCCTACGAGCAGTACTTC	CAISDPGLAGGPYEQYF
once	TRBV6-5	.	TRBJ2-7	TGTGCCAGCAGACCAACAGGGTTGCTCTTCTACGAGCAGTACTTC	CASRPTGLLFYEQYF
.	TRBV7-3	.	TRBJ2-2	TGTGCCAGCAGCTTAACCGGTCCCGGCACCGGGGAGCTGTTTTTT	CASSLTGPGTGELFF
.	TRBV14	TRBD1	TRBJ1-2	TGTGCCAGCAGCCGGGCGGGACAGGGATATGGCTACACCTTC	CASSRAGQGYGYTF
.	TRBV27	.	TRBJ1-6	TGTGCCAGCAAACCTTTCGAGAATTCACCCCTCCACTTT	CASKPFENSPLHF
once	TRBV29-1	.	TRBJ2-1	TGCAGCGTTGATGGTAGTAGCGGATACCACGATGAGCAGTTCTTC	CSVDGSSGYHDEQFF
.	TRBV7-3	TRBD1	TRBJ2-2	TGTGCCAGCAGCTTACAGGACAGGGGCCTCGGCGGGGAGCTGTTTTTT	CASSLQDRGLGGELFF
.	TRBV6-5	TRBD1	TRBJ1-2	TGTGCCAGCAGTTACATGGGACAGTTCGGTGGCTACACCTTC	CASSYMGQFGGYTF
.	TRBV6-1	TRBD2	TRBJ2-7	TGTGCCAGCAGTGAACCTCGGGCGAGGCGCGGGAGACATGGCTACGAGCAGTACTTC	CASSEPRARRGRHGYEQYF
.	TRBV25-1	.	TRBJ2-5	TGTGCCAGCAGTGAGCAGGAGCTCCTCGATACCCAGTACTTC	CASSEQELLDTQYF
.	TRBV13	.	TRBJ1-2	TGTGCCAGCAGCTCCCTATTTGGGGGCTACACCTTC	CASSSLFGGYTF
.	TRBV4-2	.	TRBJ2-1	TGTGCCAGCAGCCAAGAGTTTAGCGCACACAATGAGCAGTTCTTC	CASSQEFSAHNEQFF
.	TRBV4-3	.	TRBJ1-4	TGCGCCAGCAGCCAAGATCACAGGGCAACTAATGAAAAACTGTTTTTT	CASSQDHRATNEKLFF
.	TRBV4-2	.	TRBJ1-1	TGTGCCAGCAGCCAAGAGGACAGCCGCTCCGGGGCTTTCTTT	CASSQEDSRSGAFF
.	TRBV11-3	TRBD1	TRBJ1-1	TGTGCCAGCAGCCTTTTAGAGGGTCGGGACAGAGCTTTCTTT	CASSLLEGRDRAFF
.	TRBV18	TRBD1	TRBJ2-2	TGTGCCAGCTCCCGGGACAGCCGGACCGGGGAGCTGTTTTTT	CASSRDSRTGELFF
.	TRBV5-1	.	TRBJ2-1	TGCGCCAGCAGCTTGCGAACGGGAAACAATGAGCAGTTCTTC	CASSLRTGNNEQFF
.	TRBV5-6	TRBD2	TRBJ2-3	TGTGCCAGCAGCTTTCGTAGTAGCGGGAGGTCAGATACGCAGTATTTT	CASSFRSSGRSDTQYF
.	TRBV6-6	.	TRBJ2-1	TGTGCCAGCAGTTACTCTAGGGACAATGAGCAGTTCTTC	CASSYSRDNEQFF